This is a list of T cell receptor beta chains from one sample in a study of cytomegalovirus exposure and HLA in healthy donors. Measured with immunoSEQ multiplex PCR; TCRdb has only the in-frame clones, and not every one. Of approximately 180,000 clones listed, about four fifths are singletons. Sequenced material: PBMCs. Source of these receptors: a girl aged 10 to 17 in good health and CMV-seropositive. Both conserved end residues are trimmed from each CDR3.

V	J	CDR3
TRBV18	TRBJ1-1	ASSGQGNTEAF
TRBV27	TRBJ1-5	ASRTTGSNQPQH
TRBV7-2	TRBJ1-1	ASSSRSTVNTEAF
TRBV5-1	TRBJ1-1	ASFTGTEPFTEAF
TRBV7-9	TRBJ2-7	ASSSGTGVNEQY
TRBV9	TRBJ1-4	ASSEPTGGVGEKLF
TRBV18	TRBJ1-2	ASSTTGLPNYGYT
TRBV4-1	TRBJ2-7	ASSPGTGGDYEQY
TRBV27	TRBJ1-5	ASSTNRVGQPQH
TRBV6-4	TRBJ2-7	ASSAEGGTSYEQY
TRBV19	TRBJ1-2	ASSIDPTGPGGYT
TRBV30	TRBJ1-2	AWRPRDRAWGYT
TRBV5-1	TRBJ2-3	ASSSTDTQY
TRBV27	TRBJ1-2	ASRNTGKGYGYT
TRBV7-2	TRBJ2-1	ASSYPGGGKQF
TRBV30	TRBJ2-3	AWASGTQY
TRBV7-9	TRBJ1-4	ASSPQTGTNEKLF
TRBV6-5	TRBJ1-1	ASSYKDRAEAF
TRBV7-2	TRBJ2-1	ATGLGESYNEQF
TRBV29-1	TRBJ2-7	SATEGRSYEQY
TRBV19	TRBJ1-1	ASSARQGPSAF
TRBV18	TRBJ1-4	ASSPGQFATNEKLF
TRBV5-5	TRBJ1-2	ASSKDRENT
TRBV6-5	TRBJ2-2	ASNRQGNIGELF
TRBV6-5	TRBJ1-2	ASSPGRRYYGYT
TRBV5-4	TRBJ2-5	ASSSSGGAWETQY
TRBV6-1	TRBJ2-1	ASSVNGGNSEQF
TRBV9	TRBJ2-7	ASRSGTSGYEQY
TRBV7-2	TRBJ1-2	ASSSDSLSYGYT
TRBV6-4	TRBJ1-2	ATPTGDGYT
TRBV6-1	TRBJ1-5	ASSDRDRGNQPQH
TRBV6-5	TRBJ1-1	ASRPGGGYTEAF
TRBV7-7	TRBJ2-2	ASSPWRASGGPHTGELF
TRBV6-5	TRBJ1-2	ASSQKHRQNYGYT
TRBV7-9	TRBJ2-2	ASSLITGTGELF
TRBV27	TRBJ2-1	ASSWTSGVNEQF
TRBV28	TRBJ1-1	ASRVTRGITEAF
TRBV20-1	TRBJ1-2	SAAGSYT
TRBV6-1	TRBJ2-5	ASSDWAGAIQETQY
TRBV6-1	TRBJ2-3	ASSGGTGTGRDTQY
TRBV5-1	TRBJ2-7	ASSLQKRSYEQY
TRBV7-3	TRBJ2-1	ASSLTGRSSYNEQF
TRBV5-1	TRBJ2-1	ASSLGTSGGYEQF
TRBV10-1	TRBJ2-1	ASSLIAGAYNEQF
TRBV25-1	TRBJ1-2	ASSEYNPQGENYGYT
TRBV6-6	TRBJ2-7	ASSTGRFYEQY
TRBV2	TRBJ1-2	ASAVSVYGYT
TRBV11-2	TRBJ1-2	ASRSRGSYGYT
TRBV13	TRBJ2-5	ASSIAGTSRETQY